These T cell receptor beta chains were read from a single sample in a study of blood T cell repertoires in COVID-19. TCRdb's copy holds only in-frame clones and misses some; the assay was immunoSEQ multiplex PCR. The sample has about 430,000 clones, 70% to 90% seen once. Sequenced: PBMCs or T cells enriched from blood (not recorded which). These receptors came from a woman younger than 45 with acute COVID-19. The CDR3 runs from the conserved cysteine through the conserved F or W. A D gene is named only where the DNA matches it firmly. Size is stated for part of the rows, as once, few or many counts, or as a class when the clone is expanded.

CASSLIVAGYNEQFF	TGTGCCAGCAGCTTAATTGTAGCGGGGTACAATGAGCAGTTCTTC	TRBD2	-	TRBV7-3	TRBJ2-1
CASNTHGDLNTEAFF	TGTGCCAGCAACACCCATGGAGACTTAAACACTGAAGCTTTCTTT	-	once	TRBV5-5	TRBJ1-1
CASSFSEGGPDEQYF	TGTGCCAGCAGCTTTTCGGAGGGGGGGCCAGACGAGCAGTACTTC	-	-	TRBV11-2	TRBJ2-7
CASSVGLAGPYNEQFF	TGTGCCAGCAGCGTAGGTCTAGCGGGCCCCTACAATGAGCAGTTCTTC	TRBD2	-	TRBV9	TRBJ2-1
CASWAGFRNSPLHF	TGTGCCAGCTGGGCAGGGTTTCGGAATTCACCCCTCCACTTT	-	-	TRBV18	TRBJ1-6
CASSPMTGGYQPQHF	TGCGCCAGCAGCCCTATGACAGGGGGTTATCAGCCCCAGCATTTT	TRBD1	once	TRBV4-1	TRBJ1-5
CASSLGGFLLGKNNSPLHF	TGTGCCAGCAGTTTAGGCGGGTTCCTCCTAGGAAAAAATAATTCACCCCTCCACTTT	-	-	TRBV27	TRBJ1-6
CASSLQGQETQYF	TGTGCCAGCAGTTTACAGGGGCAAGAGACCCAGTACTTC	-	-	TRBV27	TRBJ2-5
CASSMGANTEAFF	TGTGCCAGTAGTATGGGGGCGAACACTGAAGCTTTCTTT	-	-	TRBV19	TRBJ1-1
CASSIGQGWYGYTF	TGTGCCAGCAGTATAGGACAGGGTTGGTATGGCTACACCTTC	TRBD1	few	TRBV27	TRBJ1-2
CASSSRGGLHLDEQFF	TGCGCCAGCAGCTCACGTGGGGGGTTACATTTGGATGAGCAGTTCTTC	-	-	TRBV5-1	TRBJ2-1
CASSPGQTRNQPQHF	TGTGCCAGCAGTCCGGGACAAACCCGCAATCAGCCCCAGCATTTT	-	-	TRBV6-2/TRBV6-3	TRBJ1-5
CASSLAGQGAYEQYF	TGCGCCAGCAGCTTGGCGGGACAGGGGGCCTACGAGCAGTACTTC	TRBD1	-	TRBV5-1	TRBJ2-7
CASRPLTGTSGSRNTGELFF	TGTGCCAGCAGGCCGCTTACCGGGACTAGCGGGAGCAGAAACACCGGGGAGCTGTTTTTT	TRBD2	-	TRBV3-1/TRBV3-2	TRBJ2-2
CASSLQGARSPGELFF	TGTGCCAGTAGTTTACAGGGGGCACGATCCCCCGGGGAGCTGTTTTTT	TRBD1	-	TRBV19	TRBJ2-2
CATSPLEGQPQHF	TGTGCCACCAGCCCCCTAGAGGGTCAGCCCCAGCATTTT	-	-	TRBV15	TRBJ1-5
CASSSNDRDLAGANVLTF	TGCGCCAGCAGCTCAAACGACAGGGATCTAGCTGGGGCCAACGTCCTGACTTTC	TRBD1	-	TRBV5-1	TRBJ2-6
CASSPPGARGEQFF	TGTGCCAGTAGTCCCCCCGGGGCTCGGGGGGAGCAGTTCTTC	-	few	TRBV19	TRBJ2-1
CAWRRGGAEAGELFF	TGTGCCTGGAGGCGCGGGGGGGCAGAGGCCGGGGAGCTGTTTTTT	TRBD2	-	TRBV30	TRBJ2-2
CASSKAYGGAKQQNRSQYF	TGTGCCAGCAGCAAAGCCTATGGGGGGGCGAAGCAGCAGAACCGAAGCCAGTACTTC	-	-	TRBV21-1	TRBJ2-7
CAWSSGLAEEYF	TGTGCCTGGAGTTCGGGACTAGCGGAGGAGTATTTT	TRBD2	-	TRBV30	TRBJ2-3
CASSFSDRGTYQPQHF	TGTGCCAGTAGTTTTTCGGACAGGGGCACGTATCAGCCCCAGCATTTT	TRBD1	-	TRBV19	TRBJ1-5
CASSRWTTGEQYF	TGTGCCAGTAGTAGATGGACAACGGGCGAGCAGTACTTC	-	-	TRBV19	TRBJ2-7
CASIPGVAGANVLTF	TGTGCCAGCATCCCTGGAGTTGCTGGGGCCAACGTCCTGACTTTC	-	-	TRBV6-2/TRBV6-3	TRBJ2-6
CASSPPGQGLNEQYF	TGTGCCAGCAGCCCCCCGGGACAGGGTCTCAACGAGCAGTACTTC	TRBD1	-	TRBV11-2	TRBJ2-7
CASSRMTGTNYGYTF	TGTGCCAGCAGCCGAATGACAGGAACTAACTATGGCTACACCTTC	-	few	TRBV5-6	TRBJ1-2
CASQDNADTQYF	TGTGCCAGTCAGGACAACGCAGATACGCAGTATTTT	-	-	TRBV2	TRBJ2-3
CASTISGLAGGSPDEQYF	TGTGCCAGCACTATATCCGGACTAGCGGGGGGATCCCCCGACGAGCAGTACTTC	TRBD2	-	TRBV3-1/TRBV3-2	TRBJ2-7
CASGAAGSNTGELFF	TGTGCTAGTGGTGCGGCGGGTTCGAACACCGGGGAGCTGTTTTTT	-	few	TRBV12-5	TRBJ2-2
CASSPRGEPSGNTIYF	TGTGCCAGCAGCCCCCGCGGGGAACCCTCTGGAAACACCATATATTTT	-	-	TRBV5-5	TRBJ1-3
CSVIRGASEQYF	TGCAGCGTCATTCGGGGGGCGAGTGAGCAGTACTTC	-	-	TRBV29-1	TRBJ2-7
CASTRIQGTGNTIYF	TGTGCCAGCACTCGGATACAGGGGACTGGAAACACCATATATTTT	TRBD1	-	TRBV9	TRBJ1-3
CASSQGSTGGFHYGYTF	TGTGCCAGCAGCCAGGGGTCGACAGGGGGTTTTCACTATGGCTACACCTTC	TRBD1	-	TRBV3-1/TRBV3-2	TRBJ1-2
CASSEGGGGNTIYF	TGTGCCAGCAGTGAGGGTGGAGGAGGAAACACCATATATTTT	-	once	TRBV6-1	TRBJ1-3
CASSSAGKDTQYF	TGTGCCAGCAGTTCGGCAGGAAAAGATACGCAGTATTTT	-	-	TRBV6-5	TRBJ2-3
CASSLRQANTGELFF	TGCGCCAGCAGCCTCAGACAGGCGAACACCGGGGAGCTGTTTTTT	-	once	TRBV5-1	TRBJ2-2
CASGGGVDYEQYF	TGTGCCAGCGGCGGGGGGGTAGACTACGAGCAGTACTTC	TRBD2	-	TRBV6-5	TRBJ2-7
CASSATGFNYGYTF	TGCGCCAGCAGCGCCACAGGGTTTAACTATGGCTACACCTTC	-	-	TRBV5-1	TRBJ1-2
CASSPRTGGQPQHF	TGTGCCAGCAGTCCTCGGACAGGCGGTCAGCCCCAGCATTTT	TRBD1	few	TRBV27	TRBJ1-5
CASSSGQVNSPLHF	TGTGCCAGCAGTTCTGGACAGGTGAATTCACCCCTCCACTTT	TRBD1	-	TRBV6-5	TRBJ1-6
CASSATQVASGGAGFGYNEQFF	TGTGCCAGCAGCGCGACCCAGGTGGCTAGCGGGGGGGCTGGCTTTGGCTACAATGAGCAGTTCTTC	TRBD2	-	TRBV9	TRBJ2-1
CASGTGLFGYGYTF	TGTGCCAGCGGGACAGGGCTTTTCGGCTATGGCTACACCTTC	TRBD1	once	TRBV27	TRBJ1-2
CASSQGGAPYNEQFF	TGTGCCAGCAGCCAAGGTGGGGCCCCGTACAATGAGCAGTTCTTC	-	-	TRBV3-1/TRBV3-2	TRBJ2-1
CASSSRDRGTYEQYF	TGTGCCAGCAGCTCCCGGGACAGGGGAACCTACGAGCAGTACTTC	TRBD1	few	TRBV11-1	TRBJ2-7
CASSQETGENSPLHF	TGCGCCAGCAGCCAAGAGACAGGAGAAAATTCACCCCTCCACTTT	-	-	TRBV4-1	TRBJ1-6